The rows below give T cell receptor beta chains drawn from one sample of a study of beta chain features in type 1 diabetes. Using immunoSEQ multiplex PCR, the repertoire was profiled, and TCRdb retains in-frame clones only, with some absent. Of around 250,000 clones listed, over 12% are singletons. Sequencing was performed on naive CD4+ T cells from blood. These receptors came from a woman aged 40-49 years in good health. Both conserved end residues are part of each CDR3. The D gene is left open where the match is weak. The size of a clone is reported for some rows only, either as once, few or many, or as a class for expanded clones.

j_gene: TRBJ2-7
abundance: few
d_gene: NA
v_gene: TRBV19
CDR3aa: CASGHLGTPYEQYF
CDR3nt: TGTGCCAGCGGACACCTGGGAACACCCTACGAGCAGTACTTC

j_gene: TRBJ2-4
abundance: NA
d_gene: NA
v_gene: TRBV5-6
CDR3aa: CASSPANTAPENIQYF
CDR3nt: TGTGCCAGCAGCCCCGCTAATACAGCACCAGAAAACATTCAGTACTTC

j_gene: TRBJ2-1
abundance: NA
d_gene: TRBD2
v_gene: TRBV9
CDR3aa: CASSVGLAGGSSYNEQFF
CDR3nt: TGTGCCAGCAGCGTGGGACTAGCGGGGGGGAGCTCCTACAATGAGCAGTTCTTC

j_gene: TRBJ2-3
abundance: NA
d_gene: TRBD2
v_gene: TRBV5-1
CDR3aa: CASSFRLAGAQPTDTQYF
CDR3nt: TGCGCCAGCAGCTTTCGTCTAGCGGGGGCCCAGCCAACAGATACGCAGTATTTT

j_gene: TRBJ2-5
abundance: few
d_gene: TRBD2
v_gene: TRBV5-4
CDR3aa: CASSRSGRGGETQYF
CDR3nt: TGTGCCAGCAGCCGGTCTGGCCGGGGGGGAGAGACCCAGTACTTC

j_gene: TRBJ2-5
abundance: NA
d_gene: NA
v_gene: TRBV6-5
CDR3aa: CASSSPSNQYF
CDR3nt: TGTGCCAGCAGTTCCCCGAGTAACCAGTACTTC

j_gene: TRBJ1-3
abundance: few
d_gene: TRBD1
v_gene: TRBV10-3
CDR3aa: CAVRQGWQNNTIYF
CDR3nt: TGTGCCGTCCGACAGGGATGGCAAAACAACACCATATATTTT

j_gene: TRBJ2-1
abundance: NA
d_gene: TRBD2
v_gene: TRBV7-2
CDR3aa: CASSSSGGPYNEQFF
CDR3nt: TGTGCCAGCAGCTCGAGCGGGGGGCCGTACAATGAGCAGTTCTTC

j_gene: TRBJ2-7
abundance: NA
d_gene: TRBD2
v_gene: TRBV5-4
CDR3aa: CASSLASSGVYEQYF
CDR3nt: TGTGCCAGCAGCTTGGCGTCTAGCGGGGTGTACGAGCAGTACTTC

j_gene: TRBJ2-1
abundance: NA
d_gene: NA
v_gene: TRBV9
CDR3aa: CASTRTDYNEQFF
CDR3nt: TGTGCCAGCACCAGGACTGACTACAATGAGCAGTTCTTC

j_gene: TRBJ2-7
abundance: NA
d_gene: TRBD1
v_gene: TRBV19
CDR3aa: CASSIDPTGSYEQYF
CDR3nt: TGTGCCAGTAGTATAGATCCGACAGGGTCCTACGAGCAGTACTTC

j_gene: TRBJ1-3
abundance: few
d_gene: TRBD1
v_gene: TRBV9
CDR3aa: CASSVVSQGAGNTIYF
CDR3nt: TGTGCCAGCAGCGTAGTATCGCAGGGGGCTGGAAACACCATATATTTT

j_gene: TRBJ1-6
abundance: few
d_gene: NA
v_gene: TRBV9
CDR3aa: CASSGTVSGSPLHF
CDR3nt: TGTGCCAGCAGCGGAACAGTTAGTGGTTCACCCCTCCACTTT

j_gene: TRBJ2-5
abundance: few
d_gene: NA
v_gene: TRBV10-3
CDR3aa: CAIRGGQPQETQYF
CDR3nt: TGTGCCATCCGGGGGGGACAGCCCCAAGAGACCCAGTACTTC

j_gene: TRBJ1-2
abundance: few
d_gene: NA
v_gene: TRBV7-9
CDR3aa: CASSLELNYGYTF
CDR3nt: TGTGCCAGCAGCTTAGAACTGAACTATGGCTACACCTTC

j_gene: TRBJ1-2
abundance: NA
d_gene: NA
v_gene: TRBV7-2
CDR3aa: CASSYSGEYGYTF
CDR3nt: TGTGCCAGCAGCTACTCAGGGGAGTATGGCTACACCTTC

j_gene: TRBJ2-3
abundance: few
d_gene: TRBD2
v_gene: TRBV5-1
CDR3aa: CASSLNLAGGIPSTDTQYF
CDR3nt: TGCGCCAGCAGCTTGAATCTAGCGGGGGGGATACCTAGCACAGATACGCAGTATTTT

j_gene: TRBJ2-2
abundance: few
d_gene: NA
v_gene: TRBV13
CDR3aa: CASKIGTGELFF
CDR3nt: TGTGCCAGCAAAATCGGCACCGGGGAGCTGTTTTTT

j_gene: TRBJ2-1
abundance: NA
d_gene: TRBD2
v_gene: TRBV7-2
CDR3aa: CASRLTVVAGGWEQFF
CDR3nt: TGTGCCAGCAGACTTACAGTAGTAGCGGGGGGGTGGGAGCAGTTCTTC

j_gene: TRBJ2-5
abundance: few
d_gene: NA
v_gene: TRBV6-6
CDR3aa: CASQGRGRETQYF
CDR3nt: TGTGCCAGCCAAGGGCGGGGCCGGGAGACCCAGTACTTC

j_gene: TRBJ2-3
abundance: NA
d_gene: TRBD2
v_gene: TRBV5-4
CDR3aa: CASSLGRGGSTDTQYF
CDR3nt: TGTGCCAGCAGCTTGGGGCGCGGGGGGAGCACAGATACGCAGTATTTT

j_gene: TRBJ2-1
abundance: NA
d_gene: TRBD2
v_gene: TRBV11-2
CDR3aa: CASSSLLSGGTTKQFF
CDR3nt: TGTGCCAGCAGCTCCCTACTAAGCGGGGGGACAACAAAGCAGTTCTTC